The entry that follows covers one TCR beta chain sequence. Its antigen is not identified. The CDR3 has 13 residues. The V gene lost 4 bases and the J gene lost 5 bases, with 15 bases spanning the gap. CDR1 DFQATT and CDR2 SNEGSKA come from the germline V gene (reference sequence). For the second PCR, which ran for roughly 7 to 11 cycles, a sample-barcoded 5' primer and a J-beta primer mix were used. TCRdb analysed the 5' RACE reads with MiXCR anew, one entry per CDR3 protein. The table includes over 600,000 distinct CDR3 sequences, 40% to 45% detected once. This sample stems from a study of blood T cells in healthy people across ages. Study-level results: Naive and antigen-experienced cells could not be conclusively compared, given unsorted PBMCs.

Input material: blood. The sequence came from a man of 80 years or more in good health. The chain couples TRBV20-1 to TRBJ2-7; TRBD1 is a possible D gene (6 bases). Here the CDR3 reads CSATGTLSDEQYF. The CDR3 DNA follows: TGCAGTGCTACCGGGACACTCTCAGACGAGCAGTACTTC.